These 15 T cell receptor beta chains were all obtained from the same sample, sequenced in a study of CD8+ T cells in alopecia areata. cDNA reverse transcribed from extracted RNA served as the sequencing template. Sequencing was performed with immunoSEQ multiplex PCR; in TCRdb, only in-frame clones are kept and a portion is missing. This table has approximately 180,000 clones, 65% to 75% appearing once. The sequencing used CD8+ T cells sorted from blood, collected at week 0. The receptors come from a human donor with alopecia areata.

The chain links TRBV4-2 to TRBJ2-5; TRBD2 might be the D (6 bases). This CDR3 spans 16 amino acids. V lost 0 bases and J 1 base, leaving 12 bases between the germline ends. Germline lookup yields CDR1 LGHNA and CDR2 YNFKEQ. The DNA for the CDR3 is TGTGCCAGCAGCCAAGAGCTAGCGACTATCCAAGAGACCCAGTACTTC. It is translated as CASSQELATIQETQYF.

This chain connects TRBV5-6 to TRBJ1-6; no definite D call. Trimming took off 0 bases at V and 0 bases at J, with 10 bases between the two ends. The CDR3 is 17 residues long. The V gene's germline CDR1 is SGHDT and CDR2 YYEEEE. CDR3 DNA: TGTGCCAGCAGCTTGGGGTCAGCCAGCTCCTATAATTCACCCCTCCACTTT. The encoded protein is CASSLGSASSYNSPLHF.

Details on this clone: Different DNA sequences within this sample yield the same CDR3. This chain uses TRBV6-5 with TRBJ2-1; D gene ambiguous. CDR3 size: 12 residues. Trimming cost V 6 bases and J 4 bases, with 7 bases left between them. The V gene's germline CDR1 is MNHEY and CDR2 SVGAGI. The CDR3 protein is CASSRGYNEQFF. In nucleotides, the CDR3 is TGTGCCAGCAGCCGAGGATACAATGAGCAGTTCTTC.

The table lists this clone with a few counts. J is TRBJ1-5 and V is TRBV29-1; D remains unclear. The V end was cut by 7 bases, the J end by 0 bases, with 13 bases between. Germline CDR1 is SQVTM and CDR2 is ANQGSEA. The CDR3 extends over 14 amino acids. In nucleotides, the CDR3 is TGCAGCGCCGCGGTAGGGAATAGCAATCAGCCCCAGCATTTT. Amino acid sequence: CSAAVGNSNQPQHF.

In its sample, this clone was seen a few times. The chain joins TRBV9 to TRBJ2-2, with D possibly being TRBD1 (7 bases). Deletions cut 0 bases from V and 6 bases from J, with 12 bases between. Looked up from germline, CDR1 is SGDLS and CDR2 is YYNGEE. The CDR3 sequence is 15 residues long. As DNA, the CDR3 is TGTGCCAGCAGCGTAGCTCAGGGGGGCGCCGGGGAGCTGTTTTTT. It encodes CASSVAQGGAGELFF. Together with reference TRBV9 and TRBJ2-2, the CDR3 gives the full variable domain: DSGVTQTPKHLITATGQRVTLRCSPRSGDLSVYWYQQSLDQGLQFLIQYYNGEERAKGNILERFSAQQFPDLHSELNLSSLELGDSALYFCASSVAQGGAGELFFGEGSRLTVL.

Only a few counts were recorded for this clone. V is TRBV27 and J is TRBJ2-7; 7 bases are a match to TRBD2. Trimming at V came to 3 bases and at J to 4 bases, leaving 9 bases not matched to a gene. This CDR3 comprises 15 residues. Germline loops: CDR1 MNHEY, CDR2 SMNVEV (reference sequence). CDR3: CASSFGAGVAYEQYF. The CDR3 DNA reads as TGTGCCAGCAGTTTCGGTGCGGGGGTGGCTTACGAGCAGTACTTC.

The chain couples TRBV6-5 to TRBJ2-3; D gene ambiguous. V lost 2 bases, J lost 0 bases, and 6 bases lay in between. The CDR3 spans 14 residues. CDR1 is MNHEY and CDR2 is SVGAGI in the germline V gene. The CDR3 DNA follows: TGTGCCAGCAGTTACGACGGGAGCACAGATACGCAGTATTTT. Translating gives CASSYDGSTDTQYF.

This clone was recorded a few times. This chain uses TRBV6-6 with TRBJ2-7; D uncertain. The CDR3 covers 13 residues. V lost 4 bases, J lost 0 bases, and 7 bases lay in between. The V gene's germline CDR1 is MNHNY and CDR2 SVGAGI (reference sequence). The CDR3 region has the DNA TGTGCCAGCAGTTTTCGGAACTCCTACGAGCAGTACTTC. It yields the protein CASSFRNSYEQYF.

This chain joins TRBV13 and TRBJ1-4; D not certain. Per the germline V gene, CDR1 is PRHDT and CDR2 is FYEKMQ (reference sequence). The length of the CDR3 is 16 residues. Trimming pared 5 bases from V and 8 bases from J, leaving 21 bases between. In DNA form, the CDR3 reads TGTGCCAGCAGCGGACGAATTGACGGTTTGGGGGAAAAACTGTTTTTT. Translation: CASSGRIDGLGEKLFF.

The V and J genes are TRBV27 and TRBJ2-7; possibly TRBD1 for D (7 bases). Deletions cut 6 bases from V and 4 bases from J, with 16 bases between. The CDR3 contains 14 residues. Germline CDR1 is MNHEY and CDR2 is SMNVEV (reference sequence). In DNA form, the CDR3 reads TGTGCCAGCAGGCCCCGCGGGACAGCTTACGAGCAGTACTTC. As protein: CASRPRGTAYEQYF.

The CDR3 nucleotides read TGTGCCAGCAGTGAAATTGGGGTTTCCTCAGATACGCAGTATTTT. It translates to CASSEIGVSSDTQYF. The chain carries TRBV6-1 and TRBJ2-3; no clear D gene. CDR1 MNHNS and CDR2 SASEGT come from the germline V gene. Trimming left V 2 bases short and J 4 bases short, with 13 bases between. This CDR3 has 15 amino acids.

DNA of the CDR3: TGTGCCAGCAGCCCCCTACGGGGACAGGCGTCCGAGGTCACCTTC. Translation: CASSPLRGQASEVTF. This chain uses TRBV7-9 with TRBJ1-2, with 8 nucleotides matching TRBD1. The length of the CDR3 is 15 residues. The V segment lost 5 bases and the J segment 13 bases; nucleotides outside the gene matches: 18. CDR1 and CDR2 from the germline V gene are SEHNR and FQNEAQ (reference sequence).

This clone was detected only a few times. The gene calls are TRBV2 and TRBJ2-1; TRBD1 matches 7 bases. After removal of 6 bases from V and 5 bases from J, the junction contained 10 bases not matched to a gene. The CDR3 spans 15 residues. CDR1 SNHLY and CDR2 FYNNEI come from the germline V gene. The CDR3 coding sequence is TGTGCCAGCAGATATGACAGGGCGTTGGACAATGAGCAGTTCTTC. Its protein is CASRYDRALDNEQFF.

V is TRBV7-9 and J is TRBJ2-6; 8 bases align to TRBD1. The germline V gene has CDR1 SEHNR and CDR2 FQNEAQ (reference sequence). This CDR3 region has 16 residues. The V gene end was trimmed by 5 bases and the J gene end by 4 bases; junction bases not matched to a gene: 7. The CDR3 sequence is CASSGGQGAGANVLTF. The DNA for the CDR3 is TGTGCCAGCAGCGGAGGACAGGGAGCCGGGGCCAACGTCCTGACTTTC.

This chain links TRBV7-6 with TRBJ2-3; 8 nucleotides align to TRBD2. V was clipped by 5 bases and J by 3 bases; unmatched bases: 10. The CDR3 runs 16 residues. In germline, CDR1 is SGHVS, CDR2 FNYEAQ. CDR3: CASSRDVAGGTDTQYF. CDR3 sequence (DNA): TGTGCCAGCAGCCGCGATGTGGCGGGGGGAACAGATACGCAGTATTTT.